What follows describes a single T cell receptor (beta chain). These data belong to a study of T cell responses to AZD1222 COVID-19 vaccine. This CDR3 spans 16 amino acids. The germline V gene encodes CDR1 SGDLS and CDR2 YYNGEE. Germline trimming cut 4 bases from V and 0 bases from J; bases unmatched to any gene: 6. The data were produced by immunoSEQ multiplex PCR, yet TCRdb's version contains in-frame clones alone and is incomplete. The table lists 130,000 or so clones, around 84% of them singletons, with more than 10% in the top ten. Material: peripheral blood, obtained on day 0 of AZD1222 vaccination. The chain is built from TRBV9 and TRBJ2-5; 10 bases agree with TRBD2. This clonotype originated in an adult in good health. The CDR3 coding sequence is TGTGCCAGCAGCTTACTAGCGGGGTCGTACCAAGAGACCCAGTACTTC. Amino acids: CASSLLAGSYQETQYF.